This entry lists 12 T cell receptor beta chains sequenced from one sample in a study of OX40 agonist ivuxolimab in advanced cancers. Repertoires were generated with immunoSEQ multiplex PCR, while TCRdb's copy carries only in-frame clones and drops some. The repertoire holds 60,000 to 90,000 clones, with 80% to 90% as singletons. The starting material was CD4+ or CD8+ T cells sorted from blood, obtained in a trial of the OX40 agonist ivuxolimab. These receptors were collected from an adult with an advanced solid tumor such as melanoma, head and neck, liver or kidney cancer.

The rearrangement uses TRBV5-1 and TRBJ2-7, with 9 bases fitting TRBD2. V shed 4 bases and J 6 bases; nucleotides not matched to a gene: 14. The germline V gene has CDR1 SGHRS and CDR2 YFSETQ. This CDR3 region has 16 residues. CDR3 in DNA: TGCGCCAGCAGCCCAGGTAATCTAGCGGGGTTGGTCGAGCAGTACTTC. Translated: CASSPGNLAGLVEQYF.

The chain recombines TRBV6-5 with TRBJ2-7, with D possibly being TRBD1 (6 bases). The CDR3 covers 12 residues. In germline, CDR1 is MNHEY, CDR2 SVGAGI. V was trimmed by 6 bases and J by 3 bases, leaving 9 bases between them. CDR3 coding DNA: TGTGCCAGCAGGGACAGCGACTACGAGCAGTACTTC. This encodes CASRDSDYEQYF.

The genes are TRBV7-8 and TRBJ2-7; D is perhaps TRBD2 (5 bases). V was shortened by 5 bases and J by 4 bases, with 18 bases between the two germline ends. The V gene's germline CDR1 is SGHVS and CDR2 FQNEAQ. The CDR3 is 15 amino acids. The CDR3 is CASSPRRTLLYEQYF. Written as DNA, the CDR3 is TGTGCCAGCAGCCCGCGGAGGACCTTACTTTACGAGCAGTACTTC. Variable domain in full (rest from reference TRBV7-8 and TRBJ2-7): GAGVSQSPRYKVAKRGQDVALRCDPISGHVSLFWYQQALGQGPEFLTYFQNEAQLDKSGLPSDRFFAERPEGSVSTLKIQRTQQEDSAVYLCASSPRRTLLYEQYFGPGTRLTVT.

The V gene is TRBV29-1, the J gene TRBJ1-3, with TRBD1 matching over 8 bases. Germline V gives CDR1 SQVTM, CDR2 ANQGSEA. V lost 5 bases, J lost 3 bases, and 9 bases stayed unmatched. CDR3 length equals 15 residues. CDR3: CSVRTGGRDGNTIYF. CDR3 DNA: TGCAGCGTTCGAACAGGGGGTAGAGATGGAAACACCATATATTTT.

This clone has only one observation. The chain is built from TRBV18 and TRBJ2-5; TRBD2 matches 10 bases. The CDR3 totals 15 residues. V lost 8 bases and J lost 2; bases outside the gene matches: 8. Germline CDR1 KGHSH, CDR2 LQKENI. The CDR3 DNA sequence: TGTGCCAGCGGAGACGGACTAGCGGTTCAAGAGACCCAGTACTTC. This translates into CASGDGLAVQETQYF. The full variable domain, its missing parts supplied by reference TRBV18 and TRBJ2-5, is NAGVMQNPRHLVRRRGQEARLRCSPMKGHSHVYWYRQLPEEGLKFMVYLQKENIIDESGMPKERFSAEFPKEGPSILRIQQVVRGDSAAYFCASGDGLAVQETQYFGPGTRLLVL.

The CDR3 protein is CASTDPGTGWYYGEQYF. CDR3 bases: TGTGCCAGTACCGACCCCGGGACAGGGTGGTACTACGGCGAGCAGTACTTC. This chain joins TRBV7-9 and TRBJ2-7; 9 bases agree with TRBD1. The ends lost 9 bases at V and 6 bases at J; junction bases unmatched: 21. Germline V gene lookup returns CDR1 SEHNR and CDR2 FQNEAQ (reference sequence). This CDR3 is 17 amino acids long.

This CDR3 reads CASSLVGSSGANVLTF. The CDR3 nucleotides are TGTGCCAGCAGCTTGGTTGGCTCAAGTGGGGCCAACGTCCTGACTTTC. This chain uses TRBV5-6 with TRBJ2-6; D is ambiguous. The CDR3 runs to 16 residues. Germline V gives CDR1 SGHDT, CDR2 YYEEEE. V was cut by 0 bases and J by 3 bases, with 10 bases left in between.

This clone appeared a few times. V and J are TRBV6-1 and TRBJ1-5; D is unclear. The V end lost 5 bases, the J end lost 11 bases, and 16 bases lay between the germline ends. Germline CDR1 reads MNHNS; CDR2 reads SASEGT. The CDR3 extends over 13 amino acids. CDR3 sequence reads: CASSIGAGLAQHF. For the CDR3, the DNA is TGTGCCAGCAGTATAGGCGCGGGTTTGGCCCAGCATTTT.

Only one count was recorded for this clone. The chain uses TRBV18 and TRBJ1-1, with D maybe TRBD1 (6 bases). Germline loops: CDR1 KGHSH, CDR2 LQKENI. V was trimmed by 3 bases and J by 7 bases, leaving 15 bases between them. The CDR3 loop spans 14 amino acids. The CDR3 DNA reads TGTGCCAGCTCACCGGACAGCGAGGGGGTTGAAGCTTTCTTT. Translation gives CASSPDSEGVEAFF. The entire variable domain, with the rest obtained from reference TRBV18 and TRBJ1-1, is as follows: NAGVMQNPRHLVRRRGQEARLRCSPMKGHSHVYWYRQLPEEGLKFMVYLQKENIIDESGMPKERFSAEFPKEGPSILRIQQVVRGDSAAYFCASSPDSEGVEAFFGQGTRLTVV.

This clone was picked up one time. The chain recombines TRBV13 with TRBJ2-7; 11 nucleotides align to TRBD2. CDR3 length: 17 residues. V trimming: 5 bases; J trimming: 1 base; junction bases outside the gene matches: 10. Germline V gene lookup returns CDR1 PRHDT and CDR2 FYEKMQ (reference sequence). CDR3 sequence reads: CASSPPAGLAASYEQYF. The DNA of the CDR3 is TGTGCCAGCAGCCCCCCGGCGGGACTAGCGGCGTCCTACGAGCAGTACTTC.

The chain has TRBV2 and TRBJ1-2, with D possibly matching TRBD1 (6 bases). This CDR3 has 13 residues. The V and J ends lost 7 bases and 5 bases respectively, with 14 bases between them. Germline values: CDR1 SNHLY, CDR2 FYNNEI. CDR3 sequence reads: CASIEGGTYGYTF. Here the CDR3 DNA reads TGTGCCAGCATCGAAGGGGGGACTTATGGCTACACCTTC.

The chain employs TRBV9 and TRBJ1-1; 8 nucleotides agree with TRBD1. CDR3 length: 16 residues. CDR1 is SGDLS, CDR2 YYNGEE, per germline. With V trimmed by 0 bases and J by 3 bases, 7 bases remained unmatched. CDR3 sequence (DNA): TGTGCCAGCAGCGTAGGTCAGGGGGCGCAGGACACTGAAGCTTTCTTT. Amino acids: CASSVGQGAQDTEAFF.